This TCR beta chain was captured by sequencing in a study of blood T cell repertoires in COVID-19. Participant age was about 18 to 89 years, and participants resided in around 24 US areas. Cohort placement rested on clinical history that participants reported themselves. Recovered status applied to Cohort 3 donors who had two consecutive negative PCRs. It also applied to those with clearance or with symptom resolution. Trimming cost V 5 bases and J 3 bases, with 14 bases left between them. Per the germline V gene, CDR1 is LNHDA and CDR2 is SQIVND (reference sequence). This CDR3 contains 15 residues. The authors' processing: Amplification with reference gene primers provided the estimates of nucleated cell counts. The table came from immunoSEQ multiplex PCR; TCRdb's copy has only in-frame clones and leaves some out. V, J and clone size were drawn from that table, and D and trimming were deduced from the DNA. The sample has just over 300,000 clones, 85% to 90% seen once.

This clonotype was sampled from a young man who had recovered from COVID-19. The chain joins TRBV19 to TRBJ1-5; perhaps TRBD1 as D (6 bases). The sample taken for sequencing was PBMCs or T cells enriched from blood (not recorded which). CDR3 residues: CASSSHRAPNQPQHF. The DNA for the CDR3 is TGTGCCAGTAGTTCCCACAGGGCCCCCAATCAGCCCCAGCATTTT. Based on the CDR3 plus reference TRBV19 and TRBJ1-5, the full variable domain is DGGITQSPKYLFRKEGQNVTLSCEQNLNHDAMYWYRQDPGQGLRLIYYSQIVNDFQKGDIAEGYSVSREKKESFPLTVTSAQKNPTAFYLCASSSHRAPNQPQHFGDGTRLSIL.